This entry lists 15 T cell receptor beta chains sequenced from one sample in a study of blood T cell repertoires in COVID-19. Assay used: immunoSEQ multiplex PCR; TCRdb lists only in-frame clones, some missing. The sample lists fewer than 350,000 clones, approximately 89% occurring once. The source material was PBMCs or T cells enriched from blood (not recorded which). The receptors were gathered from a woman between 40 and 55 years old who had recovered from COVID-19.

This clone was detected only a few times. The rearrangement uses TRBV29-1 and TRBJ1-1; 8 bases fit TRBD1. V shed 7 bases and J 6 bases; nucleotides not matched to a gene: 4. Germline CDR1 reads SQVTM; CDR2 reads ANQGSEA. The CDR3 extends over 11 amino acids. This CDR3 reads CSARGQAEAFF. CDR3 nucleotide sequence: TGCAGCGCTCGGGGACAGGCTGAAGCTTTCTTT. The whole variable domain, remainder taken from reference TRBV29-1 and TRBJ1-1, is SAVISQKPSRDICQRGTSLTIQCQVDSQVTMMFWYRQQPGQSLTLIATANQGSEATYESGFVIDKFPISRPNLTFSTLTVSNMSPEDSSIYLCSARGQAEAFFGQGTRLTVV.

This clone was recorded only once. CDR3: CASSQAAGQGLKEKLFF. The CDR3 region has the DNA TGTGCCAGCAGCCAAGCCGCGGGACAGGGCCTCAAAGAAAAACTGTTTTTT. V usage is TRBV3-1 (or the pseudogene TRBV3-2) and J usage is TRBJ1-4; 9 bases align to TRBD1. Germline trimming cut 1 base from V and 8 bases from J; bases unmatched to any gene: 11. CDR1 is LGHDT, CDR2 YNNKEL, per germline (reference sequence). The CDR3 runs 17 residues.

J is TRBJ2-1 and V is TRBV7-8; 8 bases line up with TRBD2. The CDR3 sequence is 14 residues long. Germline CDR1 is SGHVS and CDR2 is FQNEAQ. J was trimmed by 5 bases and V by 5 bases; bases with no gene match: 5. The DNA for the CDR3 is TGTGCCAGCAGCGCAACTAGCGGAGACAATGAGCAGTTCTTC. Amino acid sequence: CASSATSGDNEQFF.

The chain joins TRBV4-3 to TRBJ1-2; TRBD1 might be the D (6 bases). This CDR3 has 16 amino acids. CDR1 is LGHNA and CDR2 is YSLEER in the germline V gene. V lost 0 bases and J 5 bases, leaving 16 bases between the germline ends. The CDR3 loop is CASSQDLGRGSYGYTF. DNA for the CDR3: TGCGCCAGCAGCCAAGATCTCGGTAGGGGGTCGTATGGCTACACCTTC.

The chain employs TRBV27 and TRBJ2-1; possible D gene TRBD1, 6 bases. Trimming left V 5 bases short and J 2 bases short, with 16 bases between. Looked up from germline, CDR1 is MNHEY and CDR2 is SMNVEV (reference sequence). CDR3 size: 16 residues. CDR3 sequence reads: CASSIRDTRTYNEQFF. DNA for the CDR3: TGTGCCAGCAGTATACGGGACACCCGTACCTACAATGAGCAGTTCTTC.

The CDR3 is CASSLFADSEKLFF. The CDR3 DNA is TGTGCCAGCAGCTTATTTGCTGATAGTGAAAAACTGTTTTTT. This rearrangement joins TRBV7-9 to TRBJ1-4; no firm D call. The germline V gene has CDR1 SEHNR and CDR2 FQNEAQ (reference sequence). This CDR3 contains 14 residues. V was trimmed by 2 bases and J by 7 bases, leaving 11 bases between them.

The chain has TRBV2 and TRBJ1-6, with 7 bases matching TRBD1. Germline V gives CDR1 SNHLY, CDR2 FYNNEI. V lost 8 bases and J lost 5; bases outside the gene matches: 3. The CDR3 has 13 amino acids. CDR3 sequence reads: CASGQEDNSPLHF. DNA of the CDR3: TGTGCCAGCGGACAGGAGGATAATTCACCCCTCCACTTT.

This CDR3 is CASTLLAGESYEQYF. The CDR3 DNA reads as TGTGCCAGCACCCTTCTAGCGGGAGAGTCCTACGAGCAGTACTTC. The chain uses TRBV11-1 and TRBJ2-7; 10 bases are shared with TRBD2. Per the germline V gene, CDR1 is SGHAT and CDR2 is FQDESV (reference sequence). The CDR3 totals 15 residues. Trimming cost V 7 bases and J 1 base; bases outside gene matches: 7.

The rearrangement joins TRBV28 to TRBJ2-7, with D uncertain. This CDR3 comprises 13 residues. With 5 bases removed from V and 3 bases from J, the gap between germline ends came to 11 bases. The V gene's germline CDR1 is MDHEN and CDR2 SYDVKM. DNA for the CDR3: TGTGCCAGCAGTGATGTGAACATCTACGAGCAGTACTTC. Translating it yields CASSDVNIYEQYF.

The table lists this clone with a few counts. Written as DNA, the CDR3 is TGTGCCAGCAGTGGAGGGACTAGCTCCTACAATGAGCAGTTCTTC. It is translated as CASSGGTSSYNEQFF. The rearrangement joins TRBV2 to TRBJ2-1, with TRBD2 matching 8 bases. CDR3 length: 15 residues. Per the germline V gene, CDR1 is SNHLY and CDR2 is FYNNEI. Germline trimming cut 4 bases from V and 0 bases from J; bases unmatched to any gene: 2.

This clone was picked up one time. The chain is built from TRBV4-1 and TRBJ2-2; the D is unclear. The V gene's germline CDR1 is MGHRA and CDR2 YSYEKL. The CDR3 is made up of 13 amino acids. V lost 6 bases and J lost 2, with 7 bases in between. CDR3 loop: CASSLVNTGELFF. The CDR3 nucleotides read TGCGCCAGCAGTTTAGTTAACACCGGGGAGCTGTTTTTT.

The V call is TRBV19, the J call TRBJ2-7; 7 nucleotides line up with TRBD1. Germline V CDR1 and CDR2: LNHDA, SQIVND (reference sequence). V shed 3 bases and J 2 bases; nucleotides not matched to a gene: 7. The CDR3 is 15 amino acids. The DNA of the CDR3 is TGTGCCAGTAGTATTTCTCCAGGGGGAGCCTACGAGCAGTACTTC. Residues: CASSISPGGAYEQYF. Together with reference TRBV19 and TRBJ2-7, the CDR3 gives the full variable domain: DGGITQSPKYLFRKEGQNVTLSCEQNLNHDAMYWYRQDPGQGLRLIYYSQIVNDFQKGDIAEGYSVSREKKESFPLTVTSAQKNPTAFYLCASSISPGGAYEQYFGPGTRLTVT.

This chain connects TRBV24-1 to TRBJ1-5; TRBD1 matches at 8 bases. Germline CDR1 is KGHDR and CDR2 is SFDVKD. This CDR3 spans 15 amino acids. V shed 4 bases, J shed 2 bases, and the junction held 3 bases outside the gene matches. CDR3 protein: CATSEVGQGNQPQHF. DNA for the CDR3: TGTGCCACCAGTGAAGTGGGACAGGGCAATCAGCCCCAGCATTTT.

The chain employs TRBV18 and TRBJ2-7, with a possible D match to TRBD1 (6 bases). This CDR3 region has 15 residues. CDR1 and CDR2 (germline): KGHSH, LQKENI. V lost 1 base and J 4 bases, leaving 14 bases between the germline ends. In nucleotides, the CDR3 is TGTGCCAGCTCACCACTCAGGGGCGTAACGTACGAGCAGTACTTC. Amino acids: CASSPLRGVTYEQYF.

The chain has TRBV5-1 and TRBJ2-7, with D maybe TRBD2 (5 bases). Germline assignment: CDR1 SGHRS and CDR2 YFSETQ. The CDR3 runs to 15 residues. The V end lost 0 bases, the J end lost 2 bases, and 12 bases lay between the germline ends. CDR3 in amino acids: CASSLAEGLTYEQYF. The CDR3 region has the DNA TGCGCCAGCAGCTTGGCCGAGGGTTTAACCTACGAGCAGTACTTC.